One and the same sample provided the 32 T cell receptor beta chains below, sequenced in a study of neurological immune-mediated disorders. TCRdb processed the 5' RACE reads anew with MiXCR; each CDR3 protein has one entry. The sample records 45,000 to 55,000 distinct CDR3 sequences, about 3.7% being singletons. Specimen: PBMCs. These receptors were obtained from a man aged 40-55 years with multiple sclerosis.

About this clonotype itself: A single base separates this from a much larger clone, so it may be a read error. The chain is built from TRBV9 and TRBJ2-3; TRBD1 might be the D (6 bases). The V gene's germline CDR1 is SGDLS and CDR2 YYNGEE. Trimming cost V 2 bases and J 6 bases, with 16 bases left between them. The CDR3 length is 15 residues. The CDR3 loop is CASSVTQGTPDTQYF. As DNA, the CDR3 is TGTGCCAGCAGCGTCACCCAGGGGACGCCGGATACGCAGTATTTT. Based on the CDR3 plus reference TRBV9 and TRBJ2-3, the full variable domain is DSGVTQTPKHLITATGQRVTLRCSPRSGDLSVYWYQQSLDQGLQFLIQYYNGEERAKGNILERFSAQQFPDLHSELNLSSLELGDSALYFCASSVTQGTPDTQYFGPGTRLTVL.

There are many counts of this clonotype. The chain uses TRBV12-3 or TRBV12-4 and TRBJ2-2; D assignment may be TRBD1 or TRBD2 (5 bases each). The CDR3 runs to 15 residues. The V and J ends lost 7 bases and 3 bases respectively, with 15 bases between them. The CDR3 DNA reads as TGTGCCAGCACCGGTACCCGGGGCGACACCGGGGAGCTGTTTTTT. Its translation is CASTGTRGDTGELFF.

In this sample, this clonotype turned up many times. Since a much larger clone is just one base distant, this may be a read error. This rearrangement joins TRBV24-1 to TRBJ1-1, with D uncertain. CDR1 and CDR2 from the germline V gene are KGHDR and SFDVKD. This CDR3 spans 16 amino acids. The V gene lost 0 bases and the J gene lost 3 bases, with 13 bases spanning the gap. CDR3 coding DNA: TGTGCCACCAGTGATTTGCCAGTAGGGATGCACACTGAAGCTTTCTTT. It is translated as CATSDLPVGMHTEAFF.

This clonotype was counted many times. The chain has TRBV2 and TRBJ2-7; no definite D call. Trimming took 6 bases from V and 0 from J, leaving 6 bases between them. The CDR3 sequence is 12 residues long. Germline values: CDR1 SNHLY, CDR2 FYNNEI. CDR3 in DNA: TGTGCCAGCAGGCCTAGCTCCTACGAGCAGTACTTC. Protein: CASRPSSYEQYF.

This clonotype has ten or more counts. The chain uses TRBV7-7 and TRBJ2-7, with no clear D. CDR1 is SSHAT and CDR2 is FNYEAQ in the germline V gene (reference sequence). Trimming removed 5 bases from V and 2 bases from J, with 10 bases in between. The CDR3 is 13 amino acids. CDR3 region: CASSALGTYEQYF. CDR3 DNA: TGTGCCAGCAGCGCCCTCGGCACCTACGAGCAGTACTTC.

This clonotype was detected ten times or more. The rearrangement links TRBV29-1 to TRBJ2-1; 10 nucleotides agree with TRBD1. The CDR3 contains 11 residues. V gave up 6 bases and J gave up 8 bases; unmatched junction bases: 1. Germline V gene lookup returns CDR1 SQVTM and CDR2 ANQGSEA. DNA of the CDR3: TGCAGCGTGGGGACAGGGGATGAGCAGTTCTTC. Translated: CSVGTGDEQFF.

This clonotype has at least ten counts. The CDR3 region has the DNA TGCAGTGCGGGGGGACAGGGTAGTAACTCTGAGACCCAGTACTTC. Translated: CSAGGQGSNSETQYF. This sequence joins TRBV20-1 and TRBJ2-5, with TRBD1 identical over 9 bases. V was pared by 6 bases and J by 5 bases, with 13 bases of the junction left unmatched. CDR1 and CDR2 from the germline V gene are DFQATT and SNEGSKA (reference sequence). There are 15 residues in the CDR3.

This clonotype was picked up many times. The rearrangement uses TRBV6-4 and TRBJ1-1; a possible D gene is TRBD1 (6 bases). Trimming shortened V by 3 bases and J by 8 bases, and 13 bases separated the two germline ends. Germline V gene lookup returns CDR1 MRHNA and CDR2 SNTAGT. The CDR3 has 13 amino acids. CDR3 protein: CASSEQGGGEAFF. For the CDR3, the DNA is TGTGCCAGCAGTGAACAGGGTGGCGGGGAAGCTTTCTTT.

This clonotype was seen many times. The chain couples TRBV27 to TRBJ2-7; 8 bases map to TRBD1. The CDR3 sequence is 15 residues long. V gave up 6 bases and J gave up 3 bases; unmatched junction bases: 10. Germline CDR1 reads MNHEY; CDR2 reads SMNVEV (reference sequence). CDR3 sequence: CASRPETGAFYEQYF. The CDR3 DNA reads as TGTGCCAGCAGGCCGGAGACAGGGGCTTTCTACGAGCAGTACTTC.

This clonotype occurred many times. This chain uses TRBV20-1 with TRBJ2-5; D call uncertain. With 6 bases removed from V and 5 bases from J, the gap between germline ends came to 19 bases. In germline, CDR1 is DFQATT, CDR2 SNEGSKA (reference sequence). The CDR3 covers 14 residues. The CDR3 region is CSAPDVGSGETQYF. CDR3 bases: TGCAGTGCCCCTGACGTTGGGTCCGGGGAGACCCAGTACTTC.

This clonotype has at least ten counts. The chain joins TRBV6-6 to TRBJ2-7, with unresolved D. Germline assignment: CDR1 MNHNY and CDR2 SVGAGI (reference sequence). Trimming removed 4 bases from V and 3 bases from J, with 4 bases in between. The CDR3 extends over 11 amino acids. As DNA, the CDR3 is TGTGCCAGCAGTTCGAACTACGAGCAGTACTTC. Amino acid sequence: CASSSNYEQYF.

This clonotype was detected ten times or more. The chain couples TRBV28 to TRBJ2-7; D unclear. Trimming pared 10 bases from V and 5 bases from J, leaving 21 bases between. The CDR3 totals 14 residues. Germline values: CDR1 MDHEN, CDR2 SYDVKM. For the CDR3, the DNA is TGTGCCACCTCATCTGGTGGGGTAAGGAACGAGCAGTACTTC. Amino acids: CATSSGGVRNEQYF. Drawing the rest from reference TRBV28 and TRBJ2-7, the complete variable domain is DVKVTQSSRYLVKRTGEKVFLECVQDMDHENMFWYRQDPGLGLRLIYFSYDVKMKEKGDIPEGYSVSREKKERFSLILESASTNQTSMYLCATSSGGVRNEQYFGPGTRLTVT.

With respect to this clonotype: Because the CDR3 is missing its conserved closing phenylalanine or tryptophan, this is likely a read error. V gene TRBV19 combines with J gene TRBJ2-3, with 9 nucleotides matching TRBD1. Germline V lookup: CDR1 LNHDA, CDR2 SQIVND (reference sequence). The CDR3 has 15 residues. The V and J ends lost 5 bases and 0 bases, in that order; junction bases with no gene match: 3. Written as DNA, the CDR3 is TGTGCCAGTAGTTGGACAGGGGATAGCACAGATACGCAGTATAAT. Protein product: CASSWTGDSTDTQYN.

This clonotype has a count of ten or more. The J gene is TRBJ1-2, the V gene TRBV6-5, with D tentatively TRBD1 (5 bases). CDR3 length: 14 residues. Germline V lookup: CDR1 MNHEY, CDR2 SVGAGI. Trimming removed 6 bases at V and 3 bases at J, with 14 bases between. The CDR3 loop is CASRGGQGDYGYTF. DNA of the CDR3: TGTGCCAGCAGGGGAGGGCAGGGCGACTATGGCTACACCTTC.

This clonotype was seen at least ten times. The rearrangement links TRBV10-3 to TRBJ2-7; the match to TRBD1 covers 7 bases. In germline, CDR1 is ENHRY, CDR2 SYGVKD. The CDR3 is 14 amino acids. The V segment lost 11 bases and the J segment 0 bases; nucleotides outside the gene matches: 10. In nucleotides, the CDR3 is TGTGCCTCAACTCCGGGACAGTTCTCCTACGAGCAGTACTTC. It codes for CASTPGQFSYEQYF.

This clonotype was counted many times. V and J are TRBV2 and TRBJ1-6, with D unresolved. V was cut by 4 bases and J by 10 bases, with 11 bases left in between. The germline gives CDR1 SNHLY, CDR2 FYNNEI. The CDR3 extends over 13 amino acids. The CDR3 spells CASSAKPNSPLHF. For the CDR3, the DNA is TGTGCCAGCAGTGCAAAGCCCAACTCACCCCTCCACTTT.

This clonotype was detected ten times or more. The V gene is TRBV4-1, the J gene TRBJ1-3, with D possibly TRBD1 on 6 matching bases. Germline assignment: CDR1 MGHRA and CDR2 YSYEKL. The V gene lost 0 bases and the J gene lost 8 bases, with 14 bases spanning the gap. The CDR3 is made up of 15 amino acids. The CDR3 is CASSQDAGARDTIYF. Here the CDR3 DNA reads TGCGCCAGCAGCCAAGATGCGGGGGCGCGTGACACCATATATTTT.

This clonotype was found many times. This chain uses TRBV12-3 or TRBV12-4 with TRBJ2-5; D remains unclear. Between the trimmed V and J ends, which lost 3 bases and 1 base, there was a span of 3 bases. This CDR3 contains 12 residues. CDR3 sequence (DNA): TGTGCCAGCAGTTTTCTCCAAGAGACCCAGTACTTC. It yields the protein CASSFLQETQYF.

This clonotype came up many times. The V call is TRBV19, the J call TRBJ1-2, with TRBD1 as a possible D gene (5 bases). V lost 7 bases to trimming and J lost 2 bases, with 11 bases between them. CDR3 length equals 13 residues. Germline-derived CDR1 and CDR2 are LNHDA and SQIVND (reference sequence). The CDR3 sequence is CASTRTPNYGYTF. CDR3 bases: TGTGCCAGTACCAGGACACCCAACTATGGCTACACCTTC.

This clonotype was seen ten or more times. V and J are TRBV6-6 and TRBJ2-5, with 7 bases matching TRBD1. Per germline, CDR1 MNHNY and CDR2 SVGAGI (reference sequence). The CDR3 spans 14 residues. V gave up 7 bases and J gave up 3 bases; unmatched junction bases: 8. The DNA of the CDR3 is TGTGCCAGCACTACGACCACAGGGGAAGAGACCCAGTACTTC. Translated: CASTTTTGEETQYF.

There are many counts of this clonotype. The chain recombines TRBV24-1 with TRBJ2-2; 8 bases match TRBD1. The V segment lost 5 bases and the J segment 4 bases; nucleotides outside the gene matches: 2. Germline assignment: CDR1 KGHDR and CDR2 SFDVKD. This CDR3 is built from 14 residues. The chain's CDR3 is CATSVTGGTGELFF. For the CDR3, the DNA is TGTGCCACCAGTGTAACAGGGGGCACCGGGGAGCTGTTTTTT.

This clonotype appeared many times. This rearrangement joins TRBV15 to TRBJ1-6; 7 bases match TRBD1. After removal of 1 base from V and 6 bases from J, the junction contained 3 bases not matched to a gene. This CDR3 has 15 amino acids. Per the germline V gene, CDR1 is LNHNV and CDR2 is YYDKDF (reference sequence). CDR3 protein: CATSRGGGGNSPLHF. Here the CDR3 DNA reads TGTGCCACCAGCAGAGGAGGGGGCGGTAATTCACCCCTCCACTTT.

Note on this clonotype: This may be a read error: a much more frequent sequence differs by one nucleotide. This rearrangement joins TRBV12-3 or TRBV12-4 to TRBJ1-3, with D tentatively TRBD1 (5 bases). CDR3 length: 14 amino acids. The ends were cut back, 6 bases at V and 10 bases at J, with 19 bases in the middle. The chain's CDR3 is CASSSWRGRKTIYF. The CDR3 DNA sequence: TGTGCCAGCAGCTCTTGGAGGGGAAGGAAAACCATATATTTT.

This sequence joins TRBV20-1 and TRBJ2-5; 7 nucleotides agree with TRBD1. The germline V gene has CDR1 DFQATT and CDR2 SNEGSKA (reference sequence). Trimming cost V 6 bases and J 1 base; bases outside gene matches: 5. This CDR3 region has 13 residues. In nucleotides, the CDR3 is TGCAGTGCCCTGGGACAGTCCCAAGAGACCCAGTACTTC. Translation: CSALGQSQETQYF.

This clonotype has a count of ten or more. The genes are TRBV30 and TRBJ2-5, with D maybe TRBD1 (7 bases). The CDR3 contains 15 residues. Germline V lookup: CDR1 GTSNPN, CDR2 SVGIG (reference sequence). Trimming stripped 0 bases from V and 5 bases from J, with 16 bases between. The CDR3 coding sequence is TGTGCCTGGAGTGTACGGAGGGGGCTTCGGGAGACCCAGTACTTC. Protein product: CAWSVRRGLRETQYF. The whole variable domain, filled in from reference TRBV30 and TRBJ2-5, reads SQTIHQWPATLVQPVGSPLSLECTVEGTSNPNLYWYRQAAGRGLQLLFYSVGIGQISSEVPQNLSASRPQDRQFILSSKKLLLSDSGFYLCAWSVRRGLRETQYFGPGTRLLVL.

This clonotype was observed at least ten times. V gene TRBV5-5 combines with J gene TRBJ2-1, with 12 bases fitting TRBD1. There are 15 residues in the CDR3. V shed 2 bases and J 12 bases; nucleotides not matched to a gene: 9. The germline V gene has CDR1 SGHKS and CDR2 YYEKEE (reference sequence). CDR3 sequence: CASSFPGQGAPRQFF. CDR3 sequence (DNA): TGTGCCAGCAGCTTCCCGGGACAGGGGGCGCCCCGGCAGTTCTTC.

This clonotype was seen ten or more times. J is TRBJ1-6 and V is TRBV10-3, with D unresolved. This CDR3 spans 13 amino acids. V was pared by 6 bases and J by 7 bases, with 10 bases between. Germline CDR1 ENHRY, CDR2 SYGVKD. This CDR3 is CAIREAVNSPLHF. In DNA, the CDR3 is TGTGCCATCAGGGAAGCAGTAAATTCACCCCTCCACTTT.

This clonotype was recorded many times. The chain carries TRBV20-1 and TRBJ1-6; D remains unclear. The CDR3 contains 14 residues. Trimming shortened V by 0 bases and J by 7 bases, and 10 bases separated the two germline ends. Germline V gives CDR1 DFQATT, CDR2 SNEGSKA (reference sequence). The CDR3 coding sequence is TGCAGTGCTAGAGACAGGCAGGTCAATTCACCCCTCCACTTT. It codes for CSARDRQVNSPLHF.

The V gene is TRBV28, the J gene TRBJ1-2; 8 nucleotides line up with TRBD1. The trim removed 3 bases at V and 7 bases at J, leaving 4 bases unmatched. The CDR3 contains 13 residues. CDR1 is MDHEN, CDR2 SYDVKM, per germline. CDR3 in DNA: TGTGCCAGCAGTTTGACAGGGGTAGGTGGCTACACCTTC. This sequence encodes CASSLTGVGGYTF.

A few counts support this clonotype. The chain uses TRBV18 and TRBJ1-1; possibly TRBD1 for D (5 bases). The germline V gene encodes CDR1 KGHSH and CDR2 LQKENI. This CDR3 is built from 16 residues. The V end was cut by 2 bases, the J end by 0 bases, with 13 bases between. The CDR3 bases are TGTGCCAGCTCACCAACTTTGGGGGGGTTGAACACTGAAGCTTTCTTT. Translation gives CASSPTLGGLNTEAFF.

Only a few counts were recorded for this clonotype. A much larger clone differs from this one at a single base, so this may be a read error. The genes are TRBV5-1 and TRBJ1-2; D remains unclear. The CDR3 spans 13 residues. CDR1 is SGHRS and CDR2 is YFSETQ in the germline V gene. Trimming took 3 bases from V and 9 from J, leaving 15 bases between them. The CDR3 nucleotides are TGCGCCAGCAGCTCGGGAAAAAGCGATAGCTACACCTTC. As protein: CASSSGKSDSYTF.

This clonotype came up many times. The chain employs TRBV18 and TRBJ2-3; the D call may be TRBD1 or TRBD2 (5 bases each). The CDR3 is made up of 14 amino acids. V gave up 5 bases and J gave up 5 bases, with 14 bases separating them. CDR1 and CDR2 (germline): KGHSH, LQKENI. In nucleotides, the CDR3 is TGTGCCAGCTCATCCGGGACCGAGGGAGATACGCAGTATTTT. Translation: CASSSGTEGDTQYF.